The present TCR beta chain was sequenced within a study of blood T cell repertoires in COVID-19. Study at large: Nucleic acid was either cDNA or gDNA, and it came from T cells, B-cell-depleted T cells, or PBMCs.

As handled by the study authors: Amplification from reference gene primers served as the basis for estimated nucleated cell counts. Assay used: immunoSEQ multiplex PCR; TCRdb lists only in-frame clones, some missing. The V and J calls and clone size are taken from that table; D and trimming were inferred from the DNA. This table holds 150,000 or so clones, around 83% found once. Trimming left V 0 bases short and J 1 base short, with 13 bases between. Per germline, CDR1 LGHNA and CDR2 YNFKEQ. CDR3 length: 16 amino acids. This receptor was obtained from a woman aged 55-69 years with COVID-19, enrolled during active disease. The chain carries TRBV4-2 and TRBJ2-7; TRBD2 is a possible D gene (6 bases). The sequenced sample consisted of peripheral blood. The CDR3 DNA follows: TGTGCCAGCAGCCAAGATTGGTCTAGCGAGTCCTACGAGCAGTACTTC. Protein sequence: CASSQDWSSESYEQYF.